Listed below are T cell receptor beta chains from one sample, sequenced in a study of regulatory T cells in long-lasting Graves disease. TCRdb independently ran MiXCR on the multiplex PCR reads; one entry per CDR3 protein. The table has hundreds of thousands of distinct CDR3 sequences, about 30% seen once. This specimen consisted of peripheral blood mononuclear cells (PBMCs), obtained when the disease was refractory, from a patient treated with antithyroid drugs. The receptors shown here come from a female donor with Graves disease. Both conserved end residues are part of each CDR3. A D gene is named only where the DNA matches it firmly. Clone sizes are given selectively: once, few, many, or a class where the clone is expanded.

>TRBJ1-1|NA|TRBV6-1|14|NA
CASGQGLVNTEAFF
TGTGCCAGCGGGCAGGGTTTGGTGAACACTGAAGCTTTCTTT
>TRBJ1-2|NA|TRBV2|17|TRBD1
CASSATRSGQGVRGYTF
TGTGCCAGCTCAGCCACTCGTTCGGGACAGGGGGTCCGGGGCTACACCTTC
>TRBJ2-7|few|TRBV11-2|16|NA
CASSTSNRISGYEQYF
TGTGCCAGCAGCACCTCTAACAGGATTTCGGGGTACGAGCAGTACTTC
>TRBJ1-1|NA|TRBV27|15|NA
CASSLTLFSGTEAFF
TGTGCCAGCAGTTTAACTCTTTTCTCGGGCACTGAAGCTTTCTTT
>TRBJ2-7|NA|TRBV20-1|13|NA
CSAALAVSYEQYF
TGCAGTGCCGCGTTAGCGGTCTCCTACGAGCAGTACTTC
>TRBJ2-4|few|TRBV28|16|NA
CASSSPSEPGLDIQYF
TGTGCCAGCAGCTCGCCGTCAGAGCCTGGTCTGGACATTCAGTACTTC
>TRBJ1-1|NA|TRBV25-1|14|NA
CASSTAGRTSEAFF
TGTGCCAGCAGTACCGCGGGACGGACCTCTGAAGCTTTCTTT
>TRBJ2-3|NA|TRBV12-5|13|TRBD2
CASGFAREVPQYF
TGTGCTAGTGGTTTTGCGCGGGAGGTGCCGCAGTATTTT
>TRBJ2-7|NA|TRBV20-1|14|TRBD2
CSANLAGGFYEQYF
TGCAGTGCTAATCTAGCGGGAGGTTTCTACGAGCAGTACTTC
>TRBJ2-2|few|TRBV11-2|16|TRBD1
CASTGTGDTGTGELFF
TGTGCCAGCACCGGGACAGGGGATACTGGCACCGGGGAGCTGTTTTTT
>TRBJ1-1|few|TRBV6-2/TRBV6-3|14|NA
CASIGVGGNTEAFF
TGTGCCAGCATTGGGGTCGGGGGGAACACTGAAGCTTTCTTT
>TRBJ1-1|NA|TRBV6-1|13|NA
CASSNIINTEAFF
TGTGCCAGCAGTAATATCATAAACACTGAAGCTTTCTTT
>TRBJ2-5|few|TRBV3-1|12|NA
CASRPGGETQYF
TGTGCCAGCAGACCAGGGGGGGAGACCCAGTACTTC
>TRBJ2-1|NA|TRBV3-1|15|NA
CASSQDEVGSNEQFF
TGTGCCAGCAGCCAAGATGAGGTAGGGTCGAATGAGCAGTTCTTC
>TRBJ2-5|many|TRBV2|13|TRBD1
CASSGDSKETQYF
TGTGCCAGCAGTGGGGACAGTAAAGAGACCCAGTACTTC
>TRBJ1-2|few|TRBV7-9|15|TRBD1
CASRHRGTGNYGYTF
TGTGCCAGCAGACACCGAGGGACAGGGAACTATGGCTACACCTTC
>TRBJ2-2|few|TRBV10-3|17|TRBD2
CAIGAGLAGVASGELFF
TGTGCCATCGGTGCCGGACTAGCGGGAGTAGCGTCCGGGGAGCTGTTTTTT
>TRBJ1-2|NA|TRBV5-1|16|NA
CASSLTVTAVNGGYTF
TGCGCCAGCAGCTTGACAGTGACAGCCGTTAACGGTGGCTACACCTTC
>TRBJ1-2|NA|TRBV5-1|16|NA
CASSLEVGARNYGYTF
TGTGCCAGCAGCTTGGAGGTCGGGGCGAGGAACTATGGCTACACCTTC
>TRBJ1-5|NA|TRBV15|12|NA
CATRWGEGPQHF
TGTGCCACCAGGTGGGGTGAGGGGCCCCAGCATTTT
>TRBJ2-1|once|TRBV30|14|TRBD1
CAWSAQTGVNEQFF
TGTGCCTGGAGTGCACAGACAGGGGTGAATGAGCAGTTCTTC
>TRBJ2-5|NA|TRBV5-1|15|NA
CASSLASAGGETQYF
TGCGCCAGCAGCTTGGCGTCAGCTGGTGGAGAGACCCAGTACTTC
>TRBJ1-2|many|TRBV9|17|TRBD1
CASSSPGQGPSQYGYTF
TGTGCCAGCAGCTCTCCTGGACAGGGACCGTCTCAATATGGCTACACCTTC
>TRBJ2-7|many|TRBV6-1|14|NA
CATSTMGESYEQYF
TGTGCCACCTCAACTATGGGCGAATCCTACGAGCAGTACTTC
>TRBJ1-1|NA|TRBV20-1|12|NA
CSARDMGAGAFF
TGCAGTGCTAGAGATATGGGGGCAGGAGCTTTCTTT
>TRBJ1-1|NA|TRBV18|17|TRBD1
CASSPIGQGAGGTEAFF
TGTGCCAGCTCACCAATAGGACAGGGGGCAGGTGGCACTGAAGCTTTCTTT
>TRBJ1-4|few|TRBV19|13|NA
CASASQINEKLFF
TGTGCCAGTGCATCACAGATTAATGAAAAACTGTTTTTT
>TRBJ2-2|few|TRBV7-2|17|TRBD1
CASSPRTGDANTGELFF
TGTGCCAGCAGCCCGCGGACAGGGGACGCGAACACCGGGGAGCTGTTTTTT
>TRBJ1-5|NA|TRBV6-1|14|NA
CASRTTGTHQPQHF
TGTGCCAGCAGGACTACAGGGACGCATCAGCCCCAGCATTTT
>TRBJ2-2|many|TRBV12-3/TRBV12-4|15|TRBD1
CASSLDRGVTGELFF
TGTGCCAGCAGCTTGGACAGGGGAGTGACCGGGGAGCTGTTTTTT
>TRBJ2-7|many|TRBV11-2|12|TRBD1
CASSQDRGVQYF
TGTGCCAGCAGCCAGGACAGGGGTGTGCAGTACTTC